The 12 T cell receptor beta chains listed next were all sequenced from one sample in a study of OX40 agonist ivuxolimab in advanced cancers. Generated by immunoSEQ multiplex PCR, the TCRdb table keeps only in-frame clones and is missing some. Of around 150,000 clones in the sample, 90% were seen once. Sequencing used CD4+ or CD8+ T cells sorted from blood, obtained in a trial of the OX40 agonist ivuxolimab. These receptors all stem from an adult with an advanced solid tumor such as melanoma, head and neck, liver or kidney cancer.

A single count supports this clone. J is TRBJ1-2 and V is TRBV5-1, with 7 bases lining up with TRBD1. Germline V lookup: CDR1 SGHRS, CDR2 YFSETQ. The J segment lost 7 bases and the V segment lost 3 bases, leaving 12 bases of the junction unmatched. The CDR3 is 15 amino acids. The CDR3 DNA reads TGCGCCAGCAGCTCGACAACGGGACAGCTAAGTGGCTACACCTTC. Translated, it gives CASSSTTGQLSGYTF.

This chain connects TRBV9 to TRBJ1-6; D might be TRBD1 (5 bases). CDR1 SGDLS and CDR2 YYNGEE come from the germline V gene. The CDR3 is 20 amino acids. V lost 2 bases, J lost 2 bases, and 23 bases lay in between. The CDR3 bases are TGTGCCAGCAGCGTCAGAGACCCCAGGGCGGGCGCGCCCTATAATTCACCCCTCCACTTT. It specifies CASSVRDPRAGAPYNSPLHF. Based on the CDR3 plus reference TRBV9 and TRBJ1-6, the full variable domain is DSGVTQTPKHLITATGQRVTLRCSPRSGDLSVYWYQQSLDQGLQFLIQYYNGEERAKGNILERFSAQQFPDLHSELNLSSLELGDSALYFCASSVRDPRAGAPYNSPLHFGNGTRLTVT.

This clone was observed a handful of times. This chain connects TRBV6-5 to TRBJ1-5; D is undetermined. Germline CDR1 reads MNHEY; CDR2 reads SVGAGI. The CDR3 covers 13 residues. Trimming cost V 2 bases and J 0 bases, with 2 bases left between them. Here the CDR3 DNA reads TGTGCCAGCAGTTACAATAGCAATCAGCCCCAGCATTTT. Amino acids: CASSYNSNQPQHF.

The genes are TRBV7-2 and TRBJ2-1; TRBD2 matches at 9 bases. The CDR3 contains 15 residues. With 5 bases clipped from V and 6 bases from J, the junction kept 8 bases outside the gene matches. The germline V gene has CDR1 SGHTA and CDR2 FQGNSA. CDR3 in DNA: TGTGCCAGCAGCCCACCGACTAGCGGAGCCAATGAGCAGTTCTTC. Protein: CASSPPTSGANEQFF.

The chain uses TRBV19 and TRBJ1-6, with D maybe TRBD1 (5 bases). Trimming cost V 4 bases and J 8 bases, with 18 bases left between them. The germline CDR1 and CDR2 sequences are LNHDA and SQIVND (reference sequence). This CDR3 region has 16 residues. CDR3 loop: CASSKWQGVEYSPLHF. Here the CDR3 DNA reads TGTGCCAGTAGTAAATGGCAGGGTGTAGAATATTCACCCCTCCACTTT.

CDR3 amino acids: CAGRTENTGELFF. In nucleotides, the CDR3 is TGTGCCGGAAGGACAGAAAACACCGGGGAGCTGTTTTTT. This chain connects TRBV28 to TRBJ2-2; the D gene is possibly TRBD1 (6 bases). The CDR3 extends over 13 amino acids. The germline gives CDR1 MDHEN, CDR2 SYDVKM. Trimming took 11 bases from V and 2 from J, leaving 12 bases between them. The whole variable domain, filled in from reference TRBV28 and TRBJ2-2, reads DVKVTQSSRYLVKRTGEKVFLECVQDMDHENMFWYRQDPGLGLRLIYFSYDVKMKEKGDIPEGYSVSREKKERFSLILESASTNQTSMYLCAGRTENTGELFFGEGSRLTVL.

This rearrangement joins TRBV2 to TRBJ2-7; TRBD1 matches 11 bases. The V gene's germline CDR1 is SNHLY and CDR2 FYNNEI. The CDR3 length is 15 residues. With V trimmed by 2 bases and J by 7 bases, 7 bases remained unmatched. The CDR3 loop reads CASSERRTGGSEQYF. Here the CDR3 DNA reads TGTGCCAGCAGTGAACGTCGGACAGGGGGCTCGGAGCAGTACTTC.

This CDR3 is CASSLRSGRASDTQYF. The DNA for the CDR3 is TGTGCCAGCAGCTTGAGGAGCGGGAGGGCCTCAGATACGCAGTATTTT. V gene TRBV5-6 combines with J gene TRBJ2-3; 10 bases are shared with TRBD2. Trimming removed 1 base from V and 4 bases from J; junction bases left unmatched: 6. The CDR3 spans 16 residues. CDR1 SGHDT and CDR2 YYEEEE come from the germline V gene.

This clone was recorded once. J is TRBJ1-3 and V is TRBV18; D not resolved. Between the trimmed V and J ends, which lost 6 bases and 0 bases, there was a span of 18 bases. The germline V gene encodes CDR1 KGHSH and CDR2 LQKENI. The CDR3 extends over 17 amino acids. CDR3 DNA sequence: TGTGCCAGCTCCCCGCCGGGCAGGCCAAGCTCTGGAAACACCATATATTTT. Amino acid sequence: CASSPPGRPSSGNTIYF.

V and J are TRBV28 and TRBJ2-3, with TRBD2 matching 9 bases. V lost 2 bases to trimming and J lost 1 base; unmatched junction nucleotides: 13. The CDR3 runs 19 residues. The germline gives CDR1 MDHEN, CDR2 SYDVKM. The CDR3 protein is CASSLAGGRARVRTDTQYF. DNA of the CDR3: TGTGCCAGCAGTTTAGCGGGCGGGAGGGCCCGAGTACGCACAGATACGCAGTATTTT.

This clone came up once. This chain connects TRBV14 to TRBJ2-4; 8 bases fit TRBD1. The CDR3 consists of 15 residues. V lost 0 bases and J lost 9; bases outside the gene matches: 7. Germline V lookup: CDR1 SGHDN, CDR2 FVKESK. The CDR3 bases are TGTGCCAGCAGCCAAGAACTGGGCACAGGGGGCATTCAGTACTTC. It specifies CASSQELGTGGIQYF.

The CDR3 DNA reads as TGTGCCAGCAGCTTGGGGCAGGGAGCTGGAAACACCATATATTTT. Protein product: CASSLGQGAGNTIYF. The rearrangement uses TRBV5-5 and TRBJ1-3, with D tentatively TRBD1 (5 bases). V shed 0 bases and J shed 2 bases, with 9 bases lying between them. Germline V gene data show CDR1 as SGHKS and CDR2 as YYEKEE (reference sequence). The CDR3 has 15 residues.